The present entry profiles one T cell receptor (beta chain) with its context. This clone has only one observation. Its antigen remains undetermined. Qualities for individual bases were not recorded, and no much larger clone is one base off. The data originate from a study of STAT5B mutations in CD4+ large granular lymphocyte leukemia (dated by TCRdb to between 2021 and 2024). Regarding the study in general: Among healthy controls, the CDR3 'QG' motif was associated with a particular HLA allele. Flow cytometry on FACSCanto II or FACSVerse confirmed that purified fractions exceeded 95% purity among lymphocytes. TCRbeta repertoires of CD4+ T-cell large granular lymphocyte leukemia patients were compared with those of healthy blood donors.

The immunoSEQ assay at survey resolution was applied to genomic DNA for sequencing of TCRbeta rearrangements. In the source study's methods: A lowest detectable productive clonotype frequency of 2.59 x 10-5 was observed in the TCR sequencing data. Only productive TCRbeta rearrangements, defined as complete and in-frame sequences, were included in the analyses. Simpson clonality, calculated in the immunoSEQ Analyzer version 3.0, was used as the measure of sample clonality. Based on frequency, clones were grouped as very rare, small, medium, large (1-20%) or hyperexpanded (>20%). OLGA 1.2.3 estimated generation probabilities, VDJtools produced V-gene circos plots, VDJdb was queried for specificities, and GLIPH identified CDR3 motifs. The table comes from immuneACCESS by way of TCRdb, which keeps in-frame sequences with V and J called. Part of the clones is missing from these tables; in studies checked, under half for an unresolved V gene and the rest for unknown reasons. The V and J calls and clone size are taken from that table; D and trimming were inferred from the DNA. In all, the sample holds tens of thousands of clones, and about 81% of those were seen once. The ten largest clones add up to approximately 0.3% of the sample.

The investigation overall reported the following: Main leukemic clonotypes were private to each patient, although roughly 25% of the main leukemic clonotypes were found at low frequency in the non-leukemic repertoires of other patients. The data were not HLA-matched, and the relatively small sample size could explain the higher clonality seen in CD4+ compared with CD8+ T-LGLL. TRBV06-family usage was enriched among the top patient clones (8/27) compared with healthy controls (2/35). Greater clonality appeared to be present in CD4-sorted patient repertoires than in healthy CD4+ repertoires, and the difference was retained after the putative leukemic clones were removed.

Healthy controls were roughly 35 blood donors whose buffy coats came from the Finnish Red Cross blood service. All TCR-sequenced material derived from peripheral blood: patient blood samples and healthy donor buffy coats. Ficoll-Hypaque gradient centrifugation was used to isolate peripheral blood mononuclear cells. For the healthy controls, CD4+ cells were obtained from buffy coats by magnetic purification. Genomic DNA was extracted with the Gentra Puregene Cell and Tissue kit and quantified on a Qubit 2.0 fluorometer. CDR3 length: 15 amino acids, cysteine to phenylalanine. This entry keeps only the CDR3 DNA: 45 bases, framed from base 1. The germline V gene provides CDR1 SGDLS and CDR2 YYNGEE. Trimming at the junction amounts to 4 bases on V and 4 bases on J, and the germline ends lie 12 bases apart.

The chain employs TRBV9 and TRBJ2-6; a tentative D call is TRBD1 (5 bases match). This sequence originates from a human donor in good health. Specimen: CD4+ T cells from blood buffy coats. The DNA reads as follows: TGTGCCAGCAGCATCAGGGTCTCAGGGGCCAACGTCCTGACTTTC. Its translation reads: CASSIRVSGANVLTF.